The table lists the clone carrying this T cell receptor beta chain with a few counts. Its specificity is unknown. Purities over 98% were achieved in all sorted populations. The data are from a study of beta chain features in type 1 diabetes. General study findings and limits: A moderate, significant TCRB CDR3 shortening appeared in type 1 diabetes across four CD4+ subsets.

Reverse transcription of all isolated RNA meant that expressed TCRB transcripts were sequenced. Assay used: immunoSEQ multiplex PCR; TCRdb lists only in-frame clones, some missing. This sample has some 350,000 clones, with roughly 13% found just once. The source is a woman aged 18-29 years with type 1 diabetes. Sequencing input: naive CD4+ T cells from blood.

CDR3 protein: CAWSKLETNYGYTF. The CDR3 DNA is TGTGCCTGGAGCAAGCTGGAGACTAACTATGGCTACACCTTC. The gene calls are TRBV30 and TRBJ1-2; D not resolved. This CDR3 comprises 14 residues. Germline V gene data show CDR1 as GTSNPN and CDR2 as SVGIG (reference sequence). Trimming took off 3 bases at V and 0 bases at J, with 11 bases between the two ends.